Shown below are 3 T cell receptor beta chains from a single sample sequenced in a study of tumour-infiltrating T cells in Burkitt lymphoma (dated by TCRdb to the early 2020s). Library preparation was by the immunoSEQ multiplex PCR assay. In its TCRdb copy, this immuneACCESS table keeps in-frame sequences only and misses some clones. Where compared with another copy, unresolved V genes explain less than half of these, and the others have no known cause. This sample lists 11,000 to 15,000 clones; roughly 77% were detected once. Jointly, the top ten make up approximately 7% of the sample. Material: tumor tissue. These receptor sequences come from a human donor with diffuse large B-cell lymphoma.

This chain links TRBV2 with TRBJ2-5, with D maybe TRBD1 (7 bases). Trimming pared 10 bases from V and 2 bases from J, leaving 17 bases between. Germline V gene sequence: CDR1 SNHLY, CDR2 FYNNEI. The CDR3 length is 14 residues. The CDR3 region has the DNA TGTGCCACCTACCTCAGGGGGGTGCAAGAGACCCAGTACTTC. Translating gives CATYLRGVQETQYF.

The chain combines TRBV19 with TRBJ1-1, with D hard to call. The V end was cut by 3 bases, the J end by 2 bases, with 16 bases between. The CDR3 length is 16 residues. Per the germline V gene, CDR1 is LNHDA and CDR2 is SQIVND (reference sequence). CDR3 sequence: CASSMNTRRGNTEAFF. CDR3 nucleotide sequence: TGTGCCAGTAGTATGAATACCCGGCGGGGTAACACTGAAGCTTTCTTT.

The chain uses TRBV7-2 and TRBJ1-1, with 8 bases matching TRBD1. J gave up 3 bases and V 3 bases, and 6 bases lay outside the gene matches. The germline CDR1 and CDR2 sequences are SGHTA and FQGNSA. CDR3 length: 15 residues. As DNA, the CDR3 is TGTGCCAGCAGCTTGGCGACAGGGGTATACACTGAAGCTTTCTTT. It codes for CASSLATGVYTEAFF.